These 14 T cell receptor beta chains originate from one sample sequenced in a study of blood T cell repertoires in COVID-19 (dated by TCRdb to 2020 to 2021). Library preparation employed the immunoSEQ multiplex PCR assay. The table comes from immuneACCESS by way of TCRdb, which keeps in-frame sequences with V and J called. Part of the clones is missing from these tables; in studies checked, under half for an unresolved V gene and the rest for unknown reasons. The table for this sample lists about 130,000 clones; 84% of them were counted only once. The ten largest clones take up about 13% of the sample. The material sequenced was peripheral blood. These receptors all come from a human donor in a cohort sampled during active COVID-19.

This chain links TRBV23-1 with TRBJ2-3, with D unresolved. TRBV23-1 is an ORF, and what it does is uncertain. Trimming took 11 bases from V and 9 from J, leaving 9 bases between them. This CDR3 spans 9 amino acids. CDR3 amino acids: CAPLRTQYF. The CDR3 DNA reads TGCGCCCCCCTGCGCACGCAGTATTTT.

The chain is built from TRBV27 and TRBJ2-7; the D gene is possibly TRBD2 (5 bases). Between the trimmed V and J ends, which lost 0 bases and 0 bases, there was a span of 6 bases. Germline V gene lookup returns CDR1 MNHEY and CDR2 SMNVEV (reference sequence). The CDR3 totals 14 residues. CDR3 DNA sequence: TGTGCCAGCAGTTTATCCGGGGTCTCCTACGAGCAGTACTTC. It specifies CASSLSGVSYEQYF.

The V and J genes are TRBV3-1 (or the pseudogene TRBV3-2) and TRBJ2-7, with D perhaps matching TRBD1 (5 bases). Trimming shortened V by 1 base and J by 7 bases, and 11 bases separated the two germline ends. There are 13 residues in the CDR3. Germline CDR1 and CDR2: LGHDT and YNNKEL (reference sequence). The CDR3 protein is CASSQVSRAEQYF. CDR3 sequence (DNA): TGTGCCAGCAGCCAAGTCTCCAGGGCGGAGCAGTACTTC.

This clone was found once. This chain uses TRBV6-2 or TRBV6-3 with TRBJ1-2, with D unresolved. This CDR3 has 11 amino acids. CDR1 MNHEY and CDR2 SVGEGT come from the germline V gene. The ends were cut back, 4 bases at V and 4 bases at J, with 4 bases in the middle. The CDR3 DNA follows: TGTGCCAGCAGTTTCGGCTATGGCTACACCTTC. It codes for CASSFGYGYTF.

The V gene is TRBV9, the J gene TRBJ1-3; 10 bases fit TRBD1. Trimming took 4 bases from V and 1 from J; bases not matched to a gene: 8. The germline V gene encodes CDR1 SGDLS and CDR2 YYNGEE. The CDR3 loop spans 17 amino acids. The CDR3 sequence: CASSFGTGALSGNTIYF. The CDR3 bases are TGTGCCAGCAGCTTCGGGACAGGGGCCTTATCTGGAAACACCATATATTTT. Full variable domain (remainder filled in from reference TRBV9 and TRBJ1-3): DSGVTQTPKHLITATGQRVTLRCSPRSGDLSVYWYQQSLDQGLQFLIQYYNGEERAKGNILERFSAQQFPDLHSELNLSSLELGDSALYFCASSFGTGALSGNTIYFGEGSWLTVV.

The chain employs TRBV7-8 and TRBJ2-1; 14 bases align to TRBD2. V shed 5 bases, J shed 9 bases, and the junction held 12 bases outside the gene matches. Germline V gene sequence: CDR1 SGHVS, CDR2 FQNEAQ. This CDR3 comprises 17 residues. CDR3: CASSPRSGLAGGREQFF. The CDR3 DNA sequence: TGTGCCAGCAGCCCGAGAAGTGGACTAGCGGGGGGTCGTGAGCAGTTCTTC.

V usage is TRBV14 and J usage is TRBJ2-2; TRBD1 matches 7 bases. V lost 2 bases, J lost 4 bases, and 13 bases stayed unmatched. Germline V gene data show CDR1 as SGHDN and CDR2 as FVKESK. The CDR3 sequence is 18 residues long. DNA of the CDR3: TGTGCCAGCAGCCAACTGGAGCAGACAGGGCGGGTCACCGGGGAGCTGTTTTTT. The encoded protein is CASSQLEQTGRVTGELFF. The entire variable domain, with the rest obtained from reference TRBV14 and TRBJ2-2, is as follows: EAGVTQFPSHSVIEKGQTVTLRCDPISGHDNLYWYRRVMGKEIKFLLHFVKESKQDESGMPNNRFLAERTGGTYSTLKVQPAELEDSGVYFCASSQLEQTGRVTGELFFGEGSRLTVL.

The sample holds one count of this clone. V usage is TRBV30 and J usage is TRBJ1-2, with 7 positions matching TRBD1. Germline V gene lookup returns CDR1 GTSNPN and CDR2 SVGIG (reference sequence). The CDR3 is 14 residues long. The trim removed 6 bases at V and 2 bases at J, leaving 9 bases unmatched. The CDR3 spells CACLSRTGNYGYTF. In DNA, the CDR3 is TGTGCCTGCCTTTCCAGGACAGGAAACTATGGCTACACCTTC. Looking up the rest from reference TRBV30 and TRBJ1-2 gives the full variable domain: SQTIHQWPATLVQPVGSPLSLECTVEGTSNPNLYWYRQAAGRGLQLLFYSVGIGQISSEVPQNLSASRPQDRQFILSSKKLLLSDSGFYLCACLSRTGNYGYTFGSGTRLTVV.

Concerning this clone itself: One end of the junction varies from germline; a read error may be responsible. The J gene is TRBJ2-5, the V gene TRBV27; TRBD1 agrees at 10 bases. The CDR3 spans 16 residues. Germline V gene sequence: CDR1 MNHEY, CDR2 SMNVEV (reference sequence). The CDR3 region is CVSMKAGTGVGETQYF. The CDR3 nucleotides read TGTGTCAGCATGAAGGCCGGGACAGGGGTTGGCGAGACCCAGTACTTC.

The rearrangement links TRBV30 to TRBJ2-7; D gene ambiguous. V was shortened by 4 bases and J by 4 bases, with 20 bases between the two germline ends. The germline V gene encodes CDR1 GTSNPN and CDR2 SVGIG (reference sequence). The CDR3 has 15 amino acids. CDR3 in amino acids: CAWTAPWAYRYEQYF. The CDR3 nucleotides are TGTGCCTGGACTGCACCCTGGGCCTACAGATACGAGCAGTACTTC.

The rearrangement uses TRBV6-5 and TRBJ1-1; D is possibly TRBD1 (5 bases). CDR3 length: 14 residues. CDR1 and CDR2 (germline): MNHEY, SVGAGI. Trimming pared 7 bases from V and 1 base from J, leaving 13 bases between. The CDR3 region has the DNA TGTGCCAGCAAGAAGGGGTCGAAGAACACTGAAGCTTTCTTT. It translates to CASKKGSKNTEAFF.

The chain recombines TRBV3-1 (or the pseudogene TRBV3-2) with TRBJ1-5; D not resolved. This CDR3 contains 14 residues. Germline V gives CDR1 LGHDT, CDR2 YNNKEL (reference sequence). V lost 0 bases to trimming and J lost 6 bases, with 9 bases between them. The CDR3 loop reads CASSQDARFQPQHF. The CDR3, as DNA: TGTGCCAGCAGCCAAGATGCCAGGTTTCAGCCCCAGCATTTT.

This rearrangement joins TRBV19 to TRBJ2-2; D may be TRBD1 (5 bases). CDR1 and CDR2 from the germline V gene are LNHDA and SQIVND (reference sequence). The CDR3 totals 16 residues. Trimming removed 5 bases from V and 0 bases from J, with 13 bases in between. CDR3 loop: CASSPRGHANTGELFF. The DNA of the CDR3 is TGTGCCAGTAGTCCCCGAGGACACGCGAACACCGGGGAGCTGTTTTTT.

The rearrangement uses TRBV5-1 and TRBJ2-2, with 7 bases identical to TRBD1. J lost 1 base, V lost 6 bases, and 9 bases had no gene match. The CDR3 covers 16 residues. The germline gives CDR1 SGHRS, CDR2 YFSETQ. CDR3 in amino acids: CASKTTGDRNTGELFF. CDR3 sequence (DNA): TGCGCCAGCAAAACCACAGGGGATCGGAACACCGGGGAGCTGTTTTTT.